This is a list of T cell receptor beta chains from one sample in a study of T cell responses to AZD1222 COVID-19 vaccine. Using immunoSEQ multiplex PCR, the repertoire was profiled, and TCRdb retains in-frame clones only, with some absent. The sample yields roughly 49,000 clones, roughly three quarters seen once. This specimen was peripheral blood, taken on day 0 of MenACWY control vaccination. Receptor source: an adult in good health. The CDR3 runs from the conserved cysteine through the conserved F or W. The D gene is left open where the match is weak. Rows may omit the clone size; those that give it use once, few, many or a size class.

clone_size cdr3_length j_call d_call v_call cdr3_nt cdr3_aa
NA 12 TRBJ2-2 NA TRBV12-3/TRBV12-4 TGTGCCAGCATTGGTGAGACCGGGGAGCTGTTTTTT CASIGETGELFF
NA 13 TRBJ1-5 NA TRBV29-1 TGCAGCGTGAGACACGCTAGCAATCAGCCCCAGCATTTT CSVRHASNQPQHF
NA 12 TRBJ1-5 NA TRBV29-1 TGCAGCGTTGCAGGGTCCAATCAGCCCCAGCATTTT CSVAGSNQPQHF
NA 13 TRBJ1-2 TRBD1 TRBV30 TGTGCCTGGAGTGAGACAGGGAACTATGGCTACACCTTC CAWSETGNYGYTF
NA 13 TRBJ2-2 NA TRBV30 TGTGCCTGGACCGGGACCATGGCCGGGGAGCTGTTTTTT CAWTGTMAGELFF
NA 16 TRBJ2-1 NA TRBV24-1 TGTGCCACCAGACTGCGAGGGGCATCGGAGGACAATGAGCAGTTCTTC CATRLRGASEDNEQFF
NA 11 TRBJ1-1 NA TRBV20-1 TGCAGTCCTGGCAAGCGCACTGAAGCTTTCTTT CSPGKRTEAFF
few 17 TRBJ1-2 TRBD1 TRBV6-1 TGTGCCAGCAGTGAAATACTCGATTGGGACAGGGGTTGGTACTACACCTTC CASSEILDWDRGWYYTF
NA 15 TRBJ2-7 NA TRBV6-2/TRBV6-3 TGTGCCAGCAGTGGGCAAGTTAGGAGGGCACGGGAGCAGTACTTC CASSGQVRRAREQYF
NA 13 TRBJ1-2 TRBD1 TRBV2 TGTGCCAGCAGTAGGGACAGTGTTTATGGCTACACCTTC CASSRDSVYGYTF
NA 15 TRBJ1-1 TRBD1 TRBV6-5 TGTGCCAGCAGAAGCGGGACAGGGGGGAACACTGAAGCTTTCTTT CASRSGTGGNTEAFF
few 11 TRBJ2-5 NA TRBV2 TGTGCCAGCAGTGAATACCAGACCCAGTACTTC CASSEYQTQYF
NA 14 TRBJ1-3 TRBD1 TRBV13 TGTGCCAGCAGCTACGACAGGGGAGGAAACACCATATATTTT CASSYDRGGNTIYF
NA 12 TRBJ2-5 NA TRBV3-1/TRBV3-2 TGTGCCAGCAGCCCTATCGGAGAGACCCAGTACTTC CASSPIGETQYF
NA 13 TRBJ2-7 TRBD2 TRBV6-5 TGTGCCAGCAGTTTTAGCGGGGGCGACGAGCAGTACTTC CASSFSGGDEQYF
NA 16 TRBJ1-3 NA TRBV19 TGTGCCAGTAGTAAACTAAGGGATAACTCTGGAAACACCATATATTTT CASSKLRDNSGNTIYF
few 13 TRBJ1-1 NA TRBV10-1 TGCGCCAGCAGATCGAGACAGAACACTGAAGCTTTCTTT CASRSRQNTEAFF
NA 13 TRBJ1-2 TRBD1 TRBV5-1 TGCGCCAGCAGATGGGGCCAGGGGGATGGCTACACCTTC CASRWGQGDGYTF
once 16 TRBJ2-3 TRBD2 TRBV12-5 TGTGCTAGTGGCCTGGGACTAGCGGGGGGCACAGATACGCAGTATTTT CASGLGLAGGTDTQYF